This record covers a single TCR beta chain. What it binds is unknown. This CDR3 is built from 15 residues. The junction had 4 bases not matched to a gene; V was cut back by 5 bases and J by 5 bases. Germline V gene sequence: CDR1 PRHDT, CDR2 FYEKMQ (reference sequence). The data are from a study of cytomegalovirus exposure and HLA in healthy donors. Study-wide results and limits: In a later analysis, an Asian-associated ancestry cluster reportedly showed fewer N-insertions than the roughly 690-donor mean. Productive status was seen about 87% or about 30% of the time for most TCR beta V segments in an earlier analysis.

PCR used 60 Vbeta primers and 13 Jbeta primers. Sequencing used immunoSEQ multiplex PCR; TCRdb keeps in-frame clones, though not all of them. There are some 150,000 clones in the sample; around nine tenths occur only once, and over 0.8% lies in the top ten. This sequence was found in a woman aged 25 to 39 in good health and CMV-seronegative. The material sequenced was PBMCs. The chain is built from TRBV13 and TRBJ2-5; 14 nucleotides line up with TRBD2. The CDR3 DNA follows: TGTGCCAGCAGCACCGGGACTAGCGGGAGCGAGACCCAGTACTTC. It yields the protein CASSTGTSGSETQYF. The full variable domain, its missing parts supplied by reference TRBV13 and TRBJ2-5, is AAGVIQSPRHLIKEKRETATLKCYPIPRHDTVYWYQQGPGQDPQFLISFYEKMQSDKGSIPDRFSAQQFSDYHSELNMSSLELGDSALYFCASSTGTSGSETQYFGPGTRLLVL.